These T cell receptor beta chains were read from a single sample in a study of blood T cells in healthy people across ages. Each CDR3 protein gets one entry after TCRdb re-called the 5' RACE reads with MiXCR. The table has approximately 780,000 distinct CDR3 sequences, around a quarter seen once. The data also belong to a second study, concerning T cells of mothers and their children.

Sequenced sample: blood. The receptor set was obtained from a boy between 5 and 17 years old in good health. Each CDR3 is given without its conserved first and last residue.

J,V,CDR3
TRBJ1-4,TRBV29-1,SVEDRDNEKLF
TRBJ1-4,TRBV14,ASSRGSSNEKLF
TRBJ2-5,TRBV6-5,ASSYSGTGVEETQY
TRBJ2-5,TRBV4-1,ASSRGLAGGPAQGTQY
TRBJ2-5,TRBV12-5,ASGLPEQETQY
TRBJ2-5,TRBV10-2,ASSESTSGGETQY
TRBJ2-5,TRBV5-1,ASGQGPQETQY
TRBJ2-1,TRBV28,ASSSVDQNYEQF
TRBJ2-5,TRBV7-9,ASSPGSGGQETQY
TRBJ2-7,TRBV20-1,SARDAGRGNANEQY
TRBJ2-5,TRBV5-8,ASSLPAQETQY
TRBJ2-7,TRBV5-1,ASSLEPSQDYEQY
TRBJ2-7,TRBV28,ASSYPAGDEQY
TRBJ2-7,TRBV3-1,ASSQDHPAGGHLYEQY
TRBJ2-4,TRBV28,ASSPLGQGAEAKNIQY
TRBJ1-4,TRBV7-9,ASSPRRSKGGKLF
TRBJ2-3,TRBV18,ASSPPLRDRADTQY
TRBJ2-1,TRBV6-5,ASSSGDRGHEQF
TRBJ1-1,TRBV20-1,SARPGQKWTTEAF
.,TRBV2,ASSGQGLDEQF
TRBJ2-5,TRBV20-1,SALIKTQY
TRBJ2-5,TRBV12-3/TRBV12-4,ASSFSWEETQY
TRBJ2-5,TRBV7-2,ASSSMRGVKQETQY